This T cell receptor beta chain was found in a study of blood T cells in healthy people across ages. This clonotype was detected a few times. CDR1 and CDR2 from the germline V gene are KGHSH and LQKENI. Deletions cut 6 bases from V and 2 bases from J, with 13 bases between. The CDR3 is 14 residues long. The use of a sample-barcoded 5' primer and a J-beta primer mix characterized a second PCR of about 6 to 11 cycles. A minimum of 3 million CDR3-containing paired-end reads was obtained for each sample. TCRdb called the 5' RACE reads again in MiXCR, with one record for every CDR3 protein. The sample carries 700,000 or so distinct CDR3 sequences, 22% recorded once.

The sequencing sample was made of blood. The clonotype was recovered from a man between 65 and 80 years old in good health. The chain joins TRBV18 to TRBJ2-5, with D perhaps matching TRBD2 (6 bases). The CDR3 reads CASSPKGLQETQYF. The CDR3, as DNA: TGTGCCAGCTCCCCCAAGGGACTGCAAGAGACCCAGTACTTC. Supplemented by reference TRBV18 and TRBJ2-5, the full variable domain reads NAGVMQNPRHLVRRRGQEARLRCSPMKGHSHVYWYRQLPEEGLKFMVYLQKENIIDESGMPKERFSAEFPKEGPSILRIQQVVRGDSAAYFCASSPKGLQETQYFGPGTRLLVL.